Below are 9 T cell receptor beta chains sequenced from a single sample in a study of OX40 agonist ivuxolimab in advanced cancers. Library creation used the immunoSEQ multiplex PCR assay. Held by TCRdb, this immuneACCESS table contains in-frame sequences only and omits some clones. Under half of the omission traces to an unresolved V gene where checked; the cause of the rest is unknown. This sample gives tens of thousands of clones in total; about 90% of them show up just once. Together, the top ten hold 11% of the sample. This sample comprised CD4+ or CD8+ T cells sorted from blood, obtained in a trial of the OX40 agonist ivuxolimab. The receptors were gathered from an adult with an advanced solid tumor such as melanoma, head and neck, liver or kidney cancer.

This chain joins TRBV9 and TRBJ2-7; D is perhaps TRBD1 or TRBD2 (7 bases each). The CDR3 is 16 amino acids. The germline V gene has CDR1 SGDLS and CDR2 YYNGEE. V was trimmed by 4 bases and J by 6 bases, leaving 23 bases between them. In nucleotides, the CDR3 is TGTGCCAGCAGCTCCAGGGGGGGTGTGGGATCCGGCGAGCAGTACTTC. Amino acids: CASSSRGGVGSGEQYF.

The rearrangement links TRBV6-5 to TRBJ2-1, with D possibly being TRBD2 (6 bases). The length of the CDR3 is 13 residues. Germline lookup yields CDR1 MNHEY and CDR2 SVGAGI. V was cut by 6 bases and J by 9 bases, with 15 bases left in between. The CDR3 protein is CASSWGLSGEQFF. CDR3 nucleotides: TGTGCCAGCAGCTGGGGTCTTAGCGGTGAGCAGTTCTTC.

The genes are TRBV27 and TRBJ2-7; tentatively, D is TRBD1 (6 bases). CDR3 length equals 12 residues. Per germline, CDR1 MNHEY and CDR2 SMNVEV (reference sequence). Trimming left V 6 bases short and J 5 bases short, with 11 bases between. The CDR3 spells CASRSGVHEQYF. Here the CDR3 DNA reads TGTGCCAGCAGGTCAGGGGTTCACGAGCAGTACTTC.

DNA of the CDR3: TGTGCCAGCAAGGTAGGGGGACGCAAAGCTTTCTTT. Amino acid sequence: CASKVGGRKAFF. The chain joins TRBV27 to TRBJ1-1; tentative D call: TRBD1 (6 bases). Trimming stripped 7 bases from V and 9 bases from J, with 15 bases between. The germline V gene has CDR1 MNHEY and CDR2 SMNVEV (reference sequence). This CDR3 is built from 12 residues.

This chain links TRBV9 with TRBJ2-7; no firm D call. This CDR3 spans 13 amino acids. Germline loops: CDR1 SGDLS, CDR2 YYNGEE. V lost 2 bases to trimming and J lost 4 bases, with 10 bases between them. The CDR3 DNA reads TGTGCCAGCAGCGTCGGCAGTAGGTACGAGCAGTACTTC. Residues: CASSVGSRYEQYF.

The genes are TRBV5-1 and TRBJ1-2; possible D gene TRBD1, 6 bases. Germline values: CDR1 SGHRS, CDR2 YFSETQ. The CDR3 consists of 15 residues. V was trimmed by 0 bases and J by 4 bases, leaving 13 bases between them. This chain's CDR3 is CASSLENREAYGYTF. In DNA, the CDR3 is TGCGCCAGCAGCTTGGAGAACAGGGAAGCCTATGGCTACACCTTC.

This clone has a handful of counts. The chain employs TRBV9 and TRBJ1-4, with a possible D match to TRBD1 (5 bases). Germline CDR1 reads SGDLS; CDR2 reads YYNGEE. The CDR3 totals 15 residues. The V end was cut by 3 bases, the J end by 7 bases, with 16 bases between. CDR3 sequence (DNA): TGTGCCAGCAGCGCTAAAACCGGGACGAGTGAAAAACTGTTTTTT. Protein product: CASSAKTGTSEKLFF.

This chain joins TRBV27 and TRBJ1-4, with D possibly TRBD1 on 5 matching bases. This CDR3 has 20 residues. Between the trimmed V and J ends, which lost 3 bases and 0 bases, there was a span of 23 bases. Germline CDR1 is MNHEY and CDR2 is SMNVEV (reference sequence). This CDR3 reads CASSFRTGTYNKPTNEKLFF. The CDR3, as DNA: TGTGCCAGCAGTTTTAGGACCGGGACTTACAATAAACCAACTAATGAAAAACTGTTTTTT.

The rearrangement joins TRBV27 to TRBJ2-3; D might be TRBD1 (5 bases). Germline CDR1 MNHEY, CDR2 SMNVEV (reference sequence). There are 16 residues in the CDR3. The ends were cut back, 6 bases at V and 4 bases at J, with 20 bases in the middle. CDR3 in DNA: TGTGCCAGCAGGCCTTACAGGTCTTCCATCCCAGATACGCAGTATTTT. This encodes CASRPYRSSIPDTQYF.